What follows is one T cell receptor beta chain and its context. As yet, its antigen is unknown. This sample was included in a study of cytomegalovirus exposure and HLA in healthy donors. Study context: The same platform was used for the roughly 120 validation repertoires as for the roughly 730 first-cohort repertoires, as reported in a later analysis.

The donors were members of the roughly 130-subject validation cohort (separate from the roughly 670-subject first cohort). Here immunoSEQ multiplex PCR was the method, and the copy in TCRdb shows in-frame clones only, minus some. Of hundreds of thousands of clones listed, roughly 87% were seen once; the top ten hold approximately 3%. Study-wide points: It was reportedly the case that the classifier diagnosed cytomegalovirus status with high specificity and sensitivity.

From germline, CDR1 is SGDLS and CDR2 YYNGEE. Trimming removed 4 bases at V and 1 base at J, with 9 bases between. The CDR3 extends over 15 amino acids. Sample: PBMCs. The clonotype comes from a woman in her 30s in good health and CMV-seronegative. The chain joins TRBV9 to TRBJ2-6; the D gene is possibly TRBD2 (6 bases). Written as DNA, the CDR3 is TGTGCCAGCAGCCCGGGAGTTTCTGGGGCCAACGTCCTGACTTTC. Translated, it gives CASSPGVSGANVLTF.